The source of this T cell receptor beta chain is a study of blood T cell repertoires in COVID-19. CDR1 is SGHAT, CDR2 FQDESV, per germline (reference sequence). Trimming took 5 bases from V and 8 from J, leaving 13 bases between them. There are 14 residues in the CDR3. In the authors' workflow: From reference gene primer amplification, estimates of nucleated cell counts were derived. This table comes from immunoSEQ multiplex PCR, and its TCRdb copy is limited to in-frame clones, with some not included. The V and J calls and clone size are taken from that table; D and trimming were inferred from the DNA. The profile covers about 180,000 clones, with 82% appearing a single time and around 8% taken by the ten largest.

The rearrangement joins TRBV11-1 to TRBJ1-6; D ambiguous. This receptor was obtained from a woman aged 70 to 79 with acute or convalescent COVID-19. The sequencing input was peripheral blood. CDR3 sequence (DNA): TGTGCCAGCAGCCAGGCTCAAGCCGATTCACCCCTCCACTTT. This translates into CASSQAQADSPLHF.